The 27 T cell receptor beta chains presented below share a single source sample, sequenced in a study of identical twins. TCRdb ran MiXCR on the 5' RACE reads and lists one entry per CDR3 protein. Here the sample spans 400,000 to 500,000 distinct CDR3 sequences, around 20% being singletons. Sequenced sample: naive T cells sorted from blood. The source of these receptors is a man in his fifties or sixties in good health.

This clonotype was seen more than once but under ten times. The CDR3 loop reads CASSTGQGGSEQYF. CDR3 in DNA: TGTGCCAGCAGTACCGGACAGGGGGGATCCGAGCAGTACTTC. The genes are TRBV12-3 or TRBV12-4 and TRBJ2-7, with 10 nucleotides matching TRBD1. V shed 5 bases, J shed 6 bases, and the junction held 7 bases outside the gene matches. This CDR3 has 14 residues.

The rearrangement uses TRBV10-3 and TRBJ1-1, with no clear D. Trimming shortened V by 4 bases and J by 1 base, and 7 bases separated the two germline ends. There are 13 residues in the CDR3. Germline V gene sequence: CDR1 ENHRY, CDR2 SYGVKD. Here the CDR3 reads CAISGKPNTEAFF. The CDR3 bases are TGTGCCATCAGTGGAAAACCGAACACTGAAGCTTTCTTT.

This clonotype was observed many times. The chain joins TRBV20-1 to TRBJ2-7, with D perhaps assigned TRBD1 or TRBD2 (5 bases each). The CDR3 has 15 amino acids. The ends were cut back, 2 bases at V and 0 bases at J, with 14 bases in the middle. Germline CDR1 DFQATT, CDR2 SNEGSKA (reference sequence). Here the CDR3 reads CSARKGTTSSYEQYF. The CDR3 DNA is TGCAGTGCTAGAAAGGGGACCACTAGCTCCTACGAGCAGTACTTC.

This clonotype has a handful of counts. J is TRBJ2-1 and V is TRBV20-1, with 8 bases matching TRBD2. CDR1 is DFQATT and CDR2 is SNEGSKA in the germline V gene (reference sequence). The CDR3 spans 15 residues. The J segment lost 1 base and the V segment lost 2 bases, leaving 4 bases of the junction unmatched. This chain's CDR3 is CSARMTSASYNEQFF. As DNA, the CDR3 is TGCAGTGCTAGAATGACTAGCGCTTCCTACAATGAGCAGTTCTTC.

This clonotype occurred a few times. The chain combines TRBV24-1 with TRBJ2-3; TRBD1 aligns across 7 bases. The trim removed 1 base at V and 4 bases at J, leaving 7 bases unmatched. The length of the CDR3 is 16 residues. Germline lookup yields CDR1 KGHDR and CDR2 SFDVKD. DNA of the CDR3: TGTGCCACCAGTGATTTCCAAGACAGGGCCCCAGATACGCAGTATTTT. Its protein is CATSDFQDRAPDTQYF.

Only a few counts were recorded for this clonotype. The chain combines TRBV10-3 with TRBJ2-1, with 9 bases aligning to TRBD2. J was trimmed by 6 bases and V by 6 bases; bases with no gene match: 12. This CDR3 has 16 amino acids. Germline V gene data show CDR1 as ENHRY and CDR2 as SYGVKD. The CDR3 sequence: CAISPPMGLASNEQFF. DNA for the CDR3: TGTGCCATCAGCCCCCCGATGGGACTAGCTTCCAATGAGCAGTTCTTC.

This clonotype was found many times. The CDR3 sequence: CASSMPGQGHVHEQFF. CDR3 in DNA: TGTGCCAGCAGCATGCCGGGACAGGGCCATGTCCATGAGCAGTTCTTC. The chain couples TRBV7-2 to TRBJ2-1; TRBD1 matches 9 bases. This CDR3 has 16 residues. Germline V lookup: CDR1 SGHTA, CDR2 FQGNSA. V was clipped by 5 bases and J by 8 bases; unmatched bases: 13.

This clonotype was recorded many times. The J gene is TRBJ2-7, the V gene TRBV27; 7 nucleotides agree with TRBD1. The germline V gene has CDR1 MNHEY and CDR2 SMNVEV (reference sequence). This CDR3 has 13 residues. The V segment lost 8 bases and the J segment 5 bases; nucleotides outside the gene matches: 9. CDR3 coding DNA: TGTGCCAGCCACAGGGGTAATGAGAACGAGCAGTACTTC. This codes for CASHRGNENEQYF.

This clonotype was counted between two and nine times. The gene calls are TRBV6-1 and TRBJ1-5; D may be TRBD1 (5 bases). There are 16 residues in the CDR3. Germline V gene sequence: CDR1 MNHNS, CDR2 SASEGT. Trimming took off 6 bases at V and 0 bases at J, with 15 bases between the two ends. Written as DNA, the CDR3 is TGTGCCAGCAGAGCTCGGGGGGGGTATAGCAATCAGCCCCAGCATTTT. It translates to CASRARGGYSNQPQHF.

This clonotype has ten or more counts. This chain uses TRBV11-2 with TRBJ2-3, with D possibly being TRBD2 (6 bases). Germline V gene sequence: CDR1 SGHAT, CDR2 FQNNGV. CDR3 size: 18 residues. V was pared by 2 bases and J by 2 bases, with 20 bases between. Here the CDR3 reads CASSLLWAAGSPTDTQYF. The CDR3 DNA reads TGTGCCAGCAGCTTACTCTGGGCGGCGGGGTCCCCCACAGATACGCAGTATTTT.

This clonotype showed up just a few times. This rearrangement joins TRBV5-1 to TRBJ1-1; 9 positions match TRBD1. The CDR3 extends over 14 amino acids. Germline loops: CDR1 SGHRS, CDR2 YFSETQ. With 4 bases clipped from V and 10 bases from J, the junction kept 11 bases outside the gene matches. CDR3 residues: CASSPGGQGLAAFF. The CDR3 DNA is TGCGCCAGCAGCCCCGGAGGACAGGGGTTAGCAGCTTTCTTT. The full variable domain, completed using reference TRBV5-1 and TRBJ1-1, is KAGVTQTPRYLIKTRGQQVTLSCSPISGHRSVSWYQQTPGQGLQFLFEYFSETQRNKGNFPGRFSGRQFSNSRSEMNVSTLELGDSALYLCASSPGGQGLAAFFGQGTRLTVV.

This clonotype was found many times. The genes are TRBV29-1 and TRBJ2-2, with unresolved D. This CDR3 is 15 amino acids long. In germline, CDR1 is SQVTM, CDR2 ANQGSEA. Trimming cost V 5 bases and J 3 bases, with 16 bases left between them. This CDR3 is CSVYWQNGHTGELFF. The CDR3 DNA reads as TGCAGCGTTTATTGGCAGAACGGGCACACCGGGGAGCTGTTTTTT.

The chain is built from TRBV3-1 and TRBJ1-4, with 9 bases identical to TRBD1. V lost 3 bases to trimming and J lost 5 bases; unmatched junction nucleotides: 7. CDR3 size: 16 residues. Per germline, CDR1 LGHDT and CDR2 YNNKEL (reference sequence). CDR3 nucleotides: TGTGCCAGCAGCCAGGACCGGGACAGGGAAAATGAAAAACTGTTTTTT. This sequence encodes CASSQDRDRENEKLFF.

The chain combines TRBV20-1 with TRBJ2-7; D possibly corresponds to TRBD1 (6 bases). The CDR3 sequence is 14 residues long. In germline, CDR1 is DFQATT, CDR2 SNEGSKA (reference sequence). V was pared by 6 bases and J by 2 bases, with 17 bases between. In nucleotides, the CDR3 is TGCAGTGCCTCCGAGCCGGGGACACCCTACGAGCAGTACTTC. Amino acid sequence: CSASEPGTPYEQYF.

The genes are TRBV19 and TRBJ2-7; a weak D match, TRBD2 (6 bases). V was clipped by 8 bases and J by 6 bases, with 17 bases between them. Germline lookup yields CDR1 LNHDA and CDR2 SQIVND (reference sequence). This CDR3 has 13 amino acids. CDR3 nucleotides: TGTGCCAGTCAGCTTCGGCGGGGTTCCGAGCAGTACTTC. Encoded protein: CASQLRRGSEQYF. Full variable domain (rest looked up from reference TRBV19 and TRBJ2-7): DGGITQSPKYLFRKEGQNVTLSCEQNLNHDAMYWYRQDPGQGLRLIYYSQIVNDFQKGDIAEGYSVSREKKESFPLTVTSAQKNPTAFYLCASQLRRGSEQYFGPGTRLTVT.

The chain couples TRBV20-1 to TRBJ2-7; weak D call: TRBD2 (6 bases). Germline V CDR1 and CDR2: DFQATT, SNEGSKA (reference sequence). The CDR3 loop spans 14 amino acids. V shed 6 bases and J shed 7 bases, with 22 bases lying between them. Written as DNA, the CDR3 is TGCAGTGCCTCACGAGGCCGGGGGATAGGAGAGCAGTACTTC. This gives the protein CSASRGRGIGEQYF.

This clonotype was picked up many times. This rearrangement joins TRBV28 to TRBJ2-4; TRBD2 might be the D (6 bases). Looked up from germline, CDR1 is MDHEN and CDR2 is SYDVKM. The V and J ends lost 3 bases and 1 base respectively, with 16 bases between them. The CDR3 spans 17 residues. The CDR3 DNA is TGTGCCAGCAGTTTTTTCGGAGGGATTGCTGCCAAAAACATTCAGTACTTC. Its translation: CASSFFGGIAAKNIQYF.

The rearrangement uses TRBV27 and TRBJ2-6; TRBD1 aligns across 11 bases. The CDR3 is 18 residues long. J was trimmed by 1 base and V by 1 base; bases with no gene match: 3. Germline CDR1 MNHEY, CDR2 SMNVEV (reference sequence). The CDR3 DNA follows: TGTGCCAGCAGTTTATTAGGGACAGGGGGTTCTGGGGCCAACGTCCTGACTTTC. Protein sequence: CASSLLGTGGSGANVLTF.

V and J are TRBV5-1 and TRBJ1-2; no reliable D call. The V gene's germline CDR1 is SGHRS and CDR2 YFSETQ. This CDR3 has 15 residues. Between the trimmed V and J ends, which lost 2 bases and 2 bases, there was a span of 13 bases. The CDR3: CASSLMTGPNYGYTF. The CDR3 DNA reads TGCGCCAGCAGCTTAATGACCGGGCCCAACTATGGCTACACCTTC.

This clonotype was counted ten times or more. The chain recombines TRBV7-7 with TRBJ2-5, with unresolved D. This CDR3 is built from 15 residues. CDR1 is SSHAT and CDR2 is FNYEAQ in the germline V gene (reference sequence). With 3 bases removed from V and 3 bases from J, the gap between germline ends came to 14 bases. Here the CDR3 reads CASSFSSGLEETQYF. Here the CDR3 DNA reads TGTGCCAGCAGCTTTTCGTCAGGTCTAGAAGAGACCCAGTACTTC. The whole variable domain, filled in from reference TRBV7-7 and TRBJ2-5, reads GAGVSQSPRYKVTKRGQDVTLRCDPISSHATLYWYQQALGQGPEFLTYFNYEAQPDKSGLPSDRFSAERPEGSISTLTIQRTEQRDSAMYRCASSFSSGLEETQYFGPGTRLLVL.

This clonotype has at least ten counts. The CDR3 DNA follows: TGCAGTGCTCCATTACAGGGTTTGTACGAGCAGTACTTC. Protein: CSAPLQGLYEQYF. V usage is TRBV20-1 and J usage is TRBJ2-7; the D gene is possibly TRBD1 (6 bases). Germline loops: CDR1 DFQATT, CDR2 SNEGSKA (reference sequence). V lost 5 bases to trimming and J lost 4 bases, with 15 bases between them. The CDR3 is made up of 13 amino acids.

This clonotype was picked up many times. CDR3 sequence (DNA): TGCAGCGTTTCGGATACAGGGGGACAGCCCCAGCATTTT. It codes for CSVSDTGGQPQHF. The rearrangement uses TRBV29-1 and TRBJ1-5; 8 bases fit TRBD1. Germline trimming cut 5 bases from V and 7 bases from J; bases unmatched to any gene: 7. This CDR3 region has 13 residues. The germline CDR1 and CDR2 sequences are SQVTM and ANQGSEA. Combining the CDR3 with reference TRBV29-1 and TRBJ1-5 gives the whole variable domain SAVISQKPSRDICQRGTSLTIQCQVDSQVTMMFWYRQQPGQSLTLIATANQGSEATYESGFVIDKFPISRPNLTFSTLTVSNMSPEDSSIYLCSVSDTGGQPQHFGDGTRLSIL.

The sample holds a few counts of this clonotype. The V and J genes are TRBV5-1 and TRBJ2-3; 10 bases are shared with TRBD1. The V gene's germline CDR1 is SGHRS and CDR2 YFSETQ. V trimming: 4 bases; J trimming: 3 bases; junction bases outside the gene matches: 8. The length of the CDR3 is 16 residues. CDR3 sequence reads: CASSVRQGADTDTQYF. DNA for the CDR3: TGCGCCAGCAGCGTACGACAGGGGGCGGATACAGATACGCAGTATTTT.

This clonotype was counted ten times or more. This chain uses TRBV27 with TRBJ1-1, with 9 bases fitting TRBD1. The CDR3 sequence is 17 residues long. Germline CDR1 is MNHEY and CDR2 is SMNVEV (reference sequence). J gave up 4 bases and V 5 bases, and 14 bases lay outside the gene matches. The CDR3 here is CASSPRPPGTGTTEAFF. The CDR3 DNA sequence: TGTGCCAGCAGTCCGCGACCCCCCGGGACAGGGACCACTGAAGCTTTCTTT.

This clonotype was seen many times. V gene TRBV7-2 combines with J gene TRBJ2-7; 9 positions match TRBD1. J gave up 2 bases and V 6 bases, and 5 bases lay outside the gene matches. The CDR3 spans 14 residues. The germline gives CDR1 SGHTA, CDR2 FQGNSA. CDR3 loop: CASSFDRGAYEQYF. The CDR3 bases are TGTGCCAGCAGTTTTGACAGGGGGGCCTACGAGCAGTACTTC.

This clonotype was counted only a few times. The chain links TRBV20-1 to TRBJ2-3; 13 nucleotides agree with TRBD2. The V gene end was trimmed by 0 bases and the J gene end by 4 bases; junction bases not matched to a gene: 4. This CDR3 has 16 amino acids. Germline V gives CDR1 DFQATT, CDR2 SNEGSKA (reference sequence). CDR3 bases: TGCAGTGCTAGAGAAGGACTAGCGGGAGCCGCAGATACGCAGTATTTT. Protein product: CSAREGLAGAADTQYF.

The chain links TRBV20-1 to TRBJ1-5; D not certain. Germline CDR1 and CDR2: DFQATT and SNEGSKA (reference sequence). Trimming cost V 2 bases and J 10 bases, with 12 bases left between them. The length of the CDR3 is 12 residues. The CDR3 spells CSARPLPEPQHF. In DNA, the CDR3 is TGCAGTGCTAGACCCCTGCCGGAACCCCAGCATTTT.